This T cell receptor (beta chain) was found in a study of shared clonotypes between healthy human individuals (dated by TCRdb to 2020 to 2021). Study-level background: The cohort comprised two women and three men aged 18 to 49 years. For each donor, three plates each were used for CD4 naive and CD4 memory, two plates were used for CD8 naive, and one plate was used for CD8 memory. Blood TCR repertoires of about five healthy adults were deeply sequenced to estimate repertoire size and the extent of clonotype sharing between individuals. Per donor, leukapheresis produced somewhere between about 0.94 and 8.9 billion PBMCs. Libraries were prepared and TCR repertoires were sequenced by different laboratories using diverse techniques, in order to increase sequencing depth and limit assay-specific biases.

Results and caveats for the whole study, not just this receptor: The genetic and exposure-history diversity represented was limited by the small number of donors. Based on pairwise subsampling, the degree of clonotype sharing among donors was expected to be affected by sequencing depth. Compared with non-shared clonotypes, clonotypes shared by all four sorted-subset donors had higher generation probabilities. Sampling was restricted to blood, and TCR repertoires in tissues likely differ from the TCR repertoires found in blood. About 5% of naive CD4, around 3.6% of naive CD8, 2% to 2.5% of memory CD4, and 0.4% of memory CD8 clonotypes were shared across several donors. Estimated clonotype richness was generally larger for naive than for memory subsets. Incomplete sequencing was indicated by rarefaction of sorted-subset datasets, despite the large sequencing depth.

As regards this clone: The clone's antigen remains unknown. The record has no base qualities; no much larger clone is one base away.

TCR CDR3 regions were amplified from genomic DNA by multiplex PCR using the deep immunoSEQ assay. For each cell subset, the extracted genomic DNA was distributed evenly across all wells of several immunoSEQ 96-well plates, and each plate served as one replicate. For sorted subsets, each replicate PCR was loaded with approximately 0.2 ug genomic DNA, equivalent to 32,000 or so T cell genomes. Purified libraries were quantified with a Qubit 3.0 fluorometer, sized on a Bioanalyzer 2100, and re-quantified with the KAPA Library Quantification kit. Every immunoSEQ 96-well plate was sequenced on a dedicated single-read 150-cycle Illumina NextSeq 550 flow cell. As for the original processing: Because only junctional sequences without quality scores were contained in the immunoSEQ output, filtering matching that applied to full-length reads could not be performed. Sequences were annotated with PyIR, a Python wrapper for IgBLAST v1.9, and V/J genes and CDR3 were assigned using IMGT germline references. Reads were removed for weak V/J assignments (E-value above 1e-6), missing CDR3, stop codons, out-of-frame junctions, or ambiguous translated residues. V3J clonotypes were defined by identical inferred V gene, J gene, and CDR3 amino acid sequence. The percentage overlap between two repertoires was calculated by dividing the number of shared unique clonotypes by the size of the smaller repertoire. Richness of each repertoire was evaluated using RTK rarefaction, the Chao1 estimator, and Recon v2.1 estimates of unobserved clonotypes. For all TCRbeta clonotypes obtained by the gDNA method from a handful of donors, generation probabilities were computed with OLGA. Entries here come from immuneACCESS through TCRdb and include only in-frame sequences with V and J called. Some clones fail to appear in such tables; in the studies checked, an unresolved V gene covers under half of the shortfall, and the cause of the remainder is unknown. V and J calls and clone size are those listed in that table; D and trimming were worked out from the DNA. This sample has about 2 million clones in its table, and 85% to 95% of those were observed once. The top ten hold more than 0.1% of the sample.

Deletion took 2 bases off V and 5 bases off J, with a span of 12 bases between the germline ends. From the cysteine through the phenylalanine, the CDR3 covers 14 amino acids. Only the CDR3 portion is preserved as DNA: 42 bases, with reading frame beginning at the first base. CDR1 and CDR2, looked up from the germline V gene, are SGHAT and FQNNGV. The donors were healthy, HIV-negative adults who had no recently reported acute infections or vaccinations. Every donor was a Caucasian adult living in Nashville, Tennessee, USA. CD4+ T cells were enriched by magnetic negative selection; naive cells were then positively selected on CD45RA, and the negative fraction formed the memory subset. Blood was obtained by leukapheresis, after which PBMCs were separated by Ficoll-Histopaque density gradient centrifugation and cryopreserved in liquid nitrogen vapor phase. Purity and quantity of every magnetically sorted T cell population were checked by analytical flow cytometry. From each sorted fraction, genomic DNA was isolated and quantified by UV absorbance on a Nanodrop 2000c.

This TCR came from a man younger than 35 in good health. The V and J segments used are TRBV11-2 and TRBJ1-1; the D gene cannot be named for sure. The sample consisted of naive CD4+ T cells sorted from blood. The label giving this sample's cell subset or site can be read as: CD45RA+ positively selected. The sequenced DNA is TGTGCCAGCAGCTTATCCTATTGGAAGACTGAAGCTTTCTTT. Protein translation: CASSLSYWKTEAFF.